This T cell receptor beta chain is drawn from a study of a mutant IDH1 vaccine in newly diagnosed glioma. The protocol was immunoSEQ multiplex PCR, while the TCRdb copy is restricted to in-frame clones and leaves out a portion. This table has some 58,000 clones, roughly 81% appearing once. Indicated time point: week 35, safety follow-up. All doses held 300 ug of mutant IDH1 20-mer peptide, with topical imiquimod. This clone was counted a few times. The antigen remains undetermined. The material was PBMCs, obtained from a glioma patient whose treatment included an IDH1 peptide vaccine. This receptor was identified in a man aged 35 to 55 with glioma.

The CDR3 DNA sequence: TGTGCCAGCAGCTTATCGACAGCCCGCTCTGGAAACACCATATATTTT. Translating it yields CASSLSTARSGNTIYF. The gene calls are TRBV7-8 and TRBJ1-3; D may be TRBD1 (5 bases). The CDR3 spans 16 residues. V lost 2 bases to trimming and J lost 0 bases, with 11 bases between them. CDR1 SGHVS and CDR2 FQNEAQ come from the germline V gene.